Below are 7 T cell receptor beta chains sequenced from a single sample in a study of T cell changes during pregnancy in multiple sclerosis. Assay: immunoSEQ multiplex PCR; the TCRdb copy retains only in-frame clones and omits some. The repertoire includes approximately 74,000 clones, 92% of them detected once, and 2% to 2.5% sits in the top ten. The sequencing here drew on peripheral blood, taken before pregnancy. These receptors all come from a female donor with multiple sclerosis, enrolled in a pregnancy study.

This chain connects TRBV27 to TRBJ1-5; D possibly corresponds to TRBD1 (6 bases). The V end lost 2 bases, the J end lost 6 bases, and 14 bases lay between the germline ends. Germline V gene data show CDR1 as MNHEY and CDR2 as SMNVEV (reference sequence). This CDR3 comprises 15 residues. The CDR3 is CASSLVGAGSQPQHF. For the CDR3, the DNA is TGTGCCAGCAGTTTAGTGGGGGCAGGAAGTCAGCCCCAGCATTTT.

The V and J genes are TRBV11-2 and TRBJ2-7, with 13 bases fitting TRBD2. Per germline, CDR1 SGHAT and CDR2 FQNNGV. This CDR3 contains 18 residues. Trimming cost V 0 bases and J 4 bases; bases outside gene matches: 9. The CDR3 DNA is TGTGCCAGCAGCTTAGAACTAGCGGGAGGGCCGGGAGGGTACGAGCAGTACTTC. Translated, it gives CASSLELAGGPGGYEQYF.

The chain carries TRBV7-2 and TRBJ2-5, with 8 bases aligning to TRBD2. The CDR3 extends over 16 amino acids. The junction had 6 bases not matched to a gene; V was cut back by 2 bases and J by 1 base. Per germline, CDR1 SGHTA and CDR2 FQGNSA. CDR3 coding DNA: TGTGCCAGCAGCTTATGGGGAGCGGGAGTCCAAGAGACCCAGTACTTC. Translation gives CASSLWGAGVQETQYF.

Concerning this clone: A read error may account for a junction end that differs from germline. This sequence joins TRBV28 and TRBJ2-1; TRBD1 aligns across 8 bases. Germline V gene lookup returns CDR1 MDHEN and CDR2 SYDVKM. This CDR3 is built from 9 residues. The CDR3 nucleotides read TGTGCCAGCGGGACAGGTTTGGTCTTC. Amino acid sequence: CASGTGLVF.

Regarding this clone: An end of the junction differs from the germline gene, which may be a read error. The CDR3 sequence is CAIREFGDYNTEAFF. CDR3 sequence (DNA): TGTGCCATCAGAGAGTTCGGGGATTATAACACTGAAGCTTTCTTT. The chain uses TRBV10-3 and TRBJ1-1; no clear D gene. CDR1 and CDR2 (germline): ENHRY, SYGVKD. This CDR3 is 15 amino acids long.

V and J are TRBV28 and TRBJ2-1, with TRBD2 matching over 15 bases. J lost 8 bases, V lost 8 bases, and 1 base had no gene match. The CDR3 extends over 13 amino acids. Germline CDR1 MDHEN, CDR2 SYDVKM. The CDR3 region has the DNA TGTGCCAGCTGGACTAGCGGGAGGGATGAGCAGTTCTTC. Translating gives CASWTSGRDEQFF.

This sequence joins TRBV9 and TRBJ2-3; maybe TRBD2 (6 bases). Per the germline V gene, CDR1 is SGDLS and CDR2 is YYNGEE. Trimming cost V 2 bases and J 4 bases, with 17 bases left between them. The CDR3 loop spans 16 amino acids. The CDR3 is CASSVVGGKSSDTQYF. Here the CDR3 DNA reads TGTGCCAGCAGCGTGGTGGGCGGGAAATCATCAGATACGCAGTATTTT.